The 5 T cell receptor beta chains in this list originate from one sample, sequenced in a study of blood T cells in healthy people across ages. A second about 7 to 12 cycle PCR used barcoded and J-beta primers. TCRdb reprocessed the 5' RACE reads with MiXCR, giving one entry per CDR3 protein. This table holds 700,000 or so distinct CDR3 sequences, approximately 40% found once. Sequenced input: blood. These receptors all stem from an elderly man in good health.

This clonotype was counted many times. J is TRBJ2-4 and V is TRBV10-3, with TRBD2 matching 9 bases. This CDR3 is 18 amino acids long. The J segment lost 3 bases and the V segment lost 3 bases, leaving 12 bases of the junction unmatched. Germline lookup yields CDR1 ENHRY and CDR2 SYGVKD. In DNA, the CDR3 is TGTGCCATCAGTGATGGCGGGGGGGCCGGGATCGACAAAAACATTCAGTACTTC. As protein: CAISDGGGAGIDKNIQYF.

This chain links TRBV7-9 with TRBJ2-7; D possibly corresponds to TRBD1 (6 bases). The germline gives CDR1 SEHNR, CDR2 FQNEAQ (reference sequence). Trimming shortened V by 6 bases and J by 4 bases, and 16 bases separated the two germline ends. The CDR3 spans 14 residues. CDR3 residues: CASRTGTPSYEQYF. For the CDR3, the DNA is TGTGCCAGCAGGACCGGGACACCTTCGTACGAGCAGTACTTC. Full variable domain (rest looked up from reference TRBV7-9 and TRBJ2-7): DTGVSQNPRHKITKRGQNVTFRCDPISEHNRLYWYRQTLGQGPEFLTYFQNEAQLEKSRLLSDRFSAERPKGSFSTLEIQRTEQGDSAMYLCASRTGTPSYEQYFGPGTRLTVT.

This chain connects TRBV12-3 or TRBV12-4 to TRBJ1-4; no clear D gene. This CDR3 is 15 amino acids long. Trimming removed 2 bases at V and 11 bases at J, with 18 bases between. CDR3 amino acids: CASSLRGEGIGKLFF. CDR3 bases: TGTGCCAGCAGTTTAAGAGGAGAAGGGATCGGGAAACTGTTTTTT.

The rearrangement uses TRBV12-3 or TRBV12-4 and TRBJ2-3; the match to TRBD1 covers 7 bases. The trim removed 6 bases at V and 4 bases at J, leaving 13 bases unmatched. The CDR3 is 16 residues long. CDR3 coding DNA: TGTGCCAGCAGCCCCCGTGACAGGGTTTATCCAGATACGCAGTATTTT. This gives the protein CASSPRDRVYPDTQYF.

This clonotype was detected only a few times. The CDR3 bases are TGTGCCAGCAGTTCTTTAGGGAACACCGGGGAGCTGTTTTTT. It specifies CASSSLGNTGELFF. V is TRBV6-2 or TRBV6-3 and J is TRBJ2-2; D is unresolved. V was shortened by 4 bases and J by 1 base, with 7 bases between the two germline ends. This CDR3 has 14 residues. Germline V gives CDR1 MNHEY, CDR2 SVGEGT.